This T cell receptor (beta chain) was sequenced during a study of beta chain features in type 1 diabetes. Study-level information: Investigators examined some 110,000,000 sorted cells across all samples.

Investigators reverse transcribed all isolated RNA, so they sequenced expressed TCRB transcripts. Profiling relied on immunoSEQ multiplex PCR, and the TCRdb table lists in-frame clones only, not all of them. Counted here are some 290,000 clones, roughly an eighth occurring once; the ten biggest clones make up 0.017%. A single heparinised blood sample, averaging about 120 mL, was obtained per donor. The CDR3 consists of 14 residues. CDR1 is MDHEN and CDR2 is SYDVKM in the germline V gene. V was shortened by 5 bases and J by 8 bases, with 15 bases between the two germline ends. This clone came up a few times. Its target is unknown. Whole-study findings and limits: In every one of the four CD4+ subsets, TCRB CDR3s were moderately but significantly shorter in Type 1 diabetes patients. Whether HLA type affects TCRB rearrangement stayed undetermined in the present work.

The sequence was collected from a man aged 25 to 45 with type 1 diabetes. V and J are TRBV28 and TRBJ1-4; D may be TRBD1 (6 bases). The sample was naive CD4+ T cells from blood. In DNA form, the CDR3 reads TGTGCCAGCAGTGCACAGGGTTTGGCGGAAAAACTGTTTTTT. Its protein is CASSAQGLAEKLFF.